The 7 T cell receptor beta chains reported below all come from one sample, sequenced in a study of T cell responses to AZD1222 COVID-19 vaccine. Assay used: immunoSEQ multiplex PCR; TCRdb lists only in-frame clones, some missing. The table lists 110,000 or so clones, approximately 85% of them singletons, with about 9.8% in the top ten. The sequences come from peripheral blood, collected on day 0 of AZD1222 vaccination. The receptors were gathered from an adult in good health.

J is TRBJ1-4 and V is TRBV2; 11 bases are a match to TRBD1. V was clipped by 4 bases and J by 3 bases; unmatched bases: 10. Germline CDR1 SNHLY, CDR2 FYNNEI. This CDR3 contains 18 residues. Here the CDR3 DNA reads TGTGCCAGCAGTGCAAGGACAGGGGGCGCAGGGCCTAATGAAAAACTGTTTTTT. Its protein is CASSARTGGAGPNEKLFF.

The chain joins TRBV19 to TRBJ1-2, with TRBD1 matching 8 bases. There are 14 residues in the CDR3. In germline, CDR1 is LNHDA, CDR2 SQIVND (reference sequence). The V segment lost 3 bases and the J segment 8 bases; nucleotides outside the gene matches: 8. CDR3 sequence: CASSIGQGIVGYTF. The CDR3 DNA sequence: TGTGCCAGTAGTATCGGACAGGGCATTGTAGGCTACACCTTC.

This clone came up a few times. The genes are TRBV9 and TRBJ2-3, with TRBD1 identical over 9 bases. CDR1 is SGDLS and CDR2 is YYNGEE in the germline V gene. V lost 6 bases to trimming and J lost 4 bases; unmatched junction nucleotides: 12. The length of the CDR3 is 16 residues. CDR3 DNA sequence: TGTGCCAGCACCCAATCCGGGACAGGGAGTGCAGATACGCAGTATTTT. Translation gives CASTQSGTGSADTQYF.

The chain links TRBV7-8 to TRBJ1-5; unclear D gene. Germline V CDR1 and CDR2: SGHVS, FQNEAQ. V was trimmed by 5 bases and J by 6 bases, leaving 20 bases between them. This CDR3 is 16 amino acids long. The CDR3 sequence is CASSPFNGFLSQPQHF. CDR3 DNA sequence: TGTGCCAGCAGCCCCTTCAATGGATTTCTTAGTCAGCCCCAGCATTTT.

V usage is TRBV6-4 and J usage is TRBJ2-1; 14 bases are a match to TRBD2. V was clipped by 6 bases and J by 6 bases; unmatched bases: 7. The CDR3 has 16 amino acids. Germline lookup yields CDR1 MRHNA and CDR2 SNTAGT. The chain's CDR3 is CASSREGLAGGNEQFF. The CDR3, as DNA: TGTGCCAGCAGCCGAGAAGGACTAGCGGGGGGCAATGAGCAGTTCTTC.

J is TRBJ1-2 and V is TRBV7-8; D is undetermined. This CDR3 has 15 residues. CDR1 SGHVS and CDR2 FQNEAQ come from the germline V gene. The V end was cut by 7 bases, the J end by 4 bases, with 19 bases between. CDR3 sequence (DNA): TGTGCCAGCACCCGGTCCGAGCACCTACTCTATGGCTACACCTTC. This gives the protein CASTRSEHLLYGYTF.

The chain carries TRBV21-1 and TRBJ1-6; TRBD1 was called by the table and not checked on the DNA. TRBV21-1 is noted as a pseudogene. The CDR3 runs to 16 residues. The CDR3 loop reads CASRAPGQDYNSPLHF. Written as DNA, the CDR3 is TGTGCCAGTCGGGCCCCGGGACAGGACTATAATTCACCCCTCCACTTT.